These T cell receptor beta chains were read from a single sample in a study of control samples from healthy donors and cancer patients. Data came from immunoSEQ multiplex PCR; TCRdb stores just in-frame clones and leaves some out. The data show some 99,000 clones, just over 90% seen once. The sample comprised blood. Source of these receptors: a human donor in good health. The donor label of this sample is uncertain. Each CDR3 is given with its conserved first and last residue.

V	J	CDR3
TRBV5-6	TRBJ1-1	CASSLVPGQGPGAFF
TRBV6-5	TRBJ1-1	CATIQGGGLRTEAFF
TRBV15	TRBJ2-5	CATSSPLAQETQYF
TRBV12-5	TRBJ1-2	CASGSNMPPEASYGYTF
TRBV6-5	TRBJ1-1	CASSYAEQLEAFF
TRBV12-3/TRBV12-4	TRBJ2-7	CASAPGNPYEQYF
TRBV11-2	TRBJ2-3	CASSEAAGGPGTDTQYF
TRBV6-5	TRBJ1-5	CASSPRGTSNQPQHF
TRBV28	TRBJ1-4	CASLPGTEDEKLFF
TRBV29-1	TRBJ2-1	CSVEEFHEQFF
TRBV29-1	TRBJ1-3	CSVRQSRGGNTIYF
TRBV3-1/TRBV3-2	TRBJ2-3	CASSQGGWSTDTQYF
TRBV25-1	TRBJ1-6	CASSESLGNSPLHF
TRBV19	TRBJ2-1	CASSINHQGGNEQFF
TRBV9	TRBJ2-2	CASSGSSNTGELFF
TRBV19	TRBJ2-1	CASRRDSTYNEQFF
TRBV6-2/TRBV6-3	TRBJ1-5	CASSYDWTGNQPQHF
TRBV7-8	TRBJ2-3	CASLGGQGSTDTQYF
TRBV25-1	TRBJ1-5	CASSHTEHQPQHF
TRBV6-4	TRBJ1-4	CASSPGTVNNEKLFF
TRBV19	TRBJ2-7	CASSRGTGAEQYF
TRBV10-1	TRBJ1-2	CASSEGLNYGYTF
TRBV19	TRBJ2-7	CASNNGGHGALNEQYF
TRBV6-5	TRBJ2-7	CASNDAASGGYEQYF
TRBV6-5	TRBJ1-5	CASAMGRFGPQHF
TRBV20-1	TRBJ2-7	CSARVSYEQYF
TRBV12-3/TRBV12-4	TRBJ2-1	CASRAPGNEQFF
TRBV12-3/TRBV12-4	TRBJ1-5	CASSPTNQPQHF
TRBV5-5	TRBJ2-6	CASILYLDSGLPGANVLTF